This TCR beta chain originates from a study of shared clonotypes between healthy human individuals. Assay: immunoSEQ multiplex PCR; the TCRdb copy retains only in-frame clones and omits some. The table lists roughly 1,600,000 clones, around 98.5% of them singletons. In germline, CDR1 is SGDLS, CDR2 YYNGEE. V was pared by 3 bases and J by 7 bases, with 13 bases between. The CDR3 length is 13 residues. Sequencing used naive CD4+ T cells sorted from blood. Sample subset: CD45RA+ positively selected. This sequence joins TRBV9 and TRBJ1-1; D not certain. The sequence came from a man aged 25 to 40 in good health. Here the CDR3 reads CASSGSGRREAFF. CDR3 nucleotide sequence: TGTGCCAGCAGCGGATCAGGCCGCCGTGAAGCTTTCTTT.